What follows are 8 T cell receptor beta chains derived from one specimen sequenced in a study of cytomegalovirus exposure and HLA in healthy donors. The study ran its PCR with 60 Vbeta and 13 Jbeta primers. Profiled with immunoSEQ multiplex PCR; TCRdb holds only in-frame clones, not every one. The sample yields tens of thousands of clones, about three quarters seen once. Material for sequencing was PBMCs. These receptors all stem from a man aged 55 to 70 in good health and CMV-seronegative.

This clone was picked up one time. The chain links TRBV11-2 to TRBJ1-2; 8 positions agree with TRBD1. Germline loops: CDR1 SGHAT, CDR2 FQNNGV. After removal of 5 bases from V and 5 bases from J, the junction contained 4 bases not matched to a gene. The CDR3 runs 13 residues. CDR3 sequence: CASSIHRGYGYTF. The DNA of the CDR3 is TGTGCCAGCAGCATTCACAGGGGGTATGGCTACACCTTC. The whole variable domain, filled in from reference TRBV11-2 and TRBJ1-2, reads EAGVAQSPRYKIIEKRQSVAFWCNPISGHATLYWYQQILGQGPKLLIQFQNNGVVDDSQLPKDRFSAERLKGVDSTLKIQPAKLEDSAVYLCASSIHRGYGYTFGSGTRLTVV.

The chain is built from TRBV6-5 and TRBJ1-2, with D possibly matching TRBD1 (6 bases). The CDR3 consists of 14 residues. V was cut by 5 bases and J by 3 bases, with 13 bases left in between. CDR1 is MNHEY, CDR2 SVGAGI, per germline. The CDR3 nucleotides are TGTGCCAGCAGTACAGGGCTTGACGACTATGGCTACACCTTC. Protein: CASSTGLDDYGYTF.

V is TRBV6-6 and J is TRBJ2-7; perhaps TRBD2 as D (5 bases). The ends were cut back, 8 bases at V and 4 bases at J, with 12 bases in the middle. Germline V gene sequence: CDR1 MNHNY, CDR2 SVGAGI (reference sequence). The CDR3 is 12 residues long. The CDR3 loop reads CASALEGYEQYF. The CDR3 nucleotides read TGTGCCAGCGCTCTCGAGGGATACGAGCAGTACTTC.

The V and J genes are TRBV19 and TRBJ1-2; D may be TRBD1 (5 bases). Germline loops: CDR1 LNHDA, CDR2 SQIVND (reference sequence). The CDR3 sequence is 14 residues long. V was shortened by 6 bases and J by 8 bases, with 19 bases between the two germline ends. The CDR3 loop reads CASRPTGELRGYTF. The CDR3 bases are TGTGCCAGTAGACCAACGGGGGAACTACGAGGCTACACCTTC.

The gene calls are TRBV5-6 and TRBJ2-5; 8 nucleotides match TRBD1. Per the germline V gene, CDR1 is SGHDT and CDR2 is YYEEEE. Unmatched junction bases numbered 0, after V lost 0 bases and J lost 2 bases. The CDR3 totals 14 residues. The CDR3 protein is CASSLGTGQETQYF. In DNA form, the CDR3 reads TGTGCCAGCAGCTTGGGGACAGGGCAAGAGACCCAGTACTTC.

The chain is built from TRBV6-7 and TRBJ2-5; 14 bases line up with TRBD2. TRBV6-7 is an ORF; its function is uncertain. With 0 bases clipped from V and 5 bases from J, the junction kept 20 bases outside the gene matches. The CDR3 covers 22 residues. The CDR3 here is CASSYSSCDRPTSGREGETQYF. The CDR3 DNA reads TGTGCCAGCAGTTACTCGAGTTGTGACAGGCCGACTAGCGGGAGGGAAGGGGAGACCCAGTACTTC.

The rearrangement links TRBV28 to TRBJ2-2; 8 nucleotides match TRBD1. After removal of 8 bases from V and 5 bases from J, the junction contained 1 base not matched to a gene. The CDR3 length is 12 residues. From germline, CDR1 is MDHEN and CDR2 SYDVKM. The CDR3 nucleotides read TGTGCCAGCCAGGGGGCAACCGGGGAGCTGTTTTTT. It yields the protein CASQGATGELFF. Based on the CDR3 plus reference TRBV28 and TRBJ2-2, the full variable domain is DVKVTQSSRYLVKRTGEKVFLECVQDMDHENMFWYRQDPGLGLRLIYFSYDVKMKEKGDIPEGYSVSREKKERFSLILESASTNQTSMYLCASQGATGELFFGEGSRLTVL.

The chain joins TRBV19 to TRBJ2-2; D remains unclear. Trimming took off 3 bases at V and 6 bases at J, with 8 bases between the two ends. This CDR3 is built from 13 residues. From germline, CDR1 is LNHDA and CDR2 SQIVND (reference sequence). The CDR3 DNA reads TGTGCCAGTAGTATCCTCGGTTCCGGGGAGCTGTTTTTT. The encoded protein is CASSILGSGELFF.